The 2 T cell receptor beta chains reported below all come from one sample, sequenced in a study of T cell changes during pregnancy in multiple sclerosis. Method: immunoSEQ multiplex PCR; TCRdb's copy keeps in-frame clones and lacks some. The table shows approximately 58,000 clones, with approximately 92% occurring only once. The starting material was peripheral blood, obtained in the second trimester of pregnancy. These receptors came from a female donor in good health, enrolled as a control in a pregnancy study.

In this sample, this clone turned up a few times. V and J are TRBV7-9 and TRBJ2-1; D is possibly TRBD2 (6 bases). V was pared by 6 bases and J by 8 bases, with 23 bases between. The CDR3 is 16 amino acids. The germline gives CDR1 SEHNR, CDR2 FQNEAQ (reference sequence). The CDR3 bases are TGTGCCAGCAGTGAATTACGTCAGGAGGGCGTCGATGAGCAGTTCTTC. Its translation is CASSELRQEGVDEQFF.

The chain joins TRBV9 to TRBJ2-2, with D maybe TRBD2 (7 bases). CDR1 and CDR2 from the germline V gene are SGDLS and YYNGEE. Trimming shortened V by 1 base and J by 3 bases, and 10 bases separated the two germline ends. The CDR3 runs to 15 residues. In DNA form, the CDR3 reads TGTGCCAGCAGCGTAAGGGGGGGCGACACCGGGGAGCTGTTTTTT. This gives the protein CASSVRGGDTGELFF.